This record concerns one TCR beta chain sequence. Libraries were prepared by immunoSEQ multiplex PCR; TCRdb keeps only in-frame clonotypes and omits some of them. Among roughly 180,000 clones listed, roughly nine tenths were seen once. The CDR3 totals 13 residues. The trim removed 3 bases at V and 6 bases at J, leaving 2 bases unmatched. CDR1 SGHTA and CDR2 FQGNSA come from the germline V gene. This entry belongs to a study of blood T cell repertoires in COVID-19. In the study overall: Researchers got acute and convalescent COVID-19 samples from the United States, Italy and Spain.

The sample consisted of peripheral blood. The chain links TRBV7-2 to TRBJ2-3; 8 bases are a match to TRBD2. The receptor's source is a man in his 70s with active or convalescent COVID-19. Here the CDR3 DNA reads TGTGCCAGCAGCTTCCGCGGGAGGGATACGCAGTATTTT. It specifies CASSFRGRDTQYF.